At least ten counts were recorded for the clone carrying this T cell receptor beta chain. The patients had localized lung adenocarcinoma, a non-small cell subtype. The CDR3 runs 15 residues. Trimming cost V 5 bases and J 2 bases; bases outside gene matches: 6. Germline-derived CDR1 and CDR2 are MDHEN and SYDVKM. This record belongs to a study of CD4 and CD8 cells across lung adenocarcinoma regions. Each CDR3 protein gets one entry after TCRdb re-called the PCR reads with MiXCR. Of 16,000 or so distinct CDR3 sequences listed, roughly half are singletons. Sample: CD8+ T cells from the center of a lung tumor. This chain joins TRBV28 and TRBJ2-5; 9 nucleotides align to TRBD2. The sequence derives from a female donor with lung adenocarcinoma. The CD4 and CD8 labels of this study may be unreliable. This chain's CDR3 is CASSSPSGIQETQYF. The CDR3 nucleotides read TGTGCCAGCAGTAGCCCTAGCGGGATTCAAGAGACCCAGTACTTC.